These T cell receptor beta chains were read from a single sample in a study of cytomegalovirus exposure and HLA in healthy donors. Data came from immunoSEQ multiplex PCR; TCRdb stores just in-frame clones and leaves some out. The table records more than 80,000 clones, 82% of them present only once. Sequenced material: PBMCs. The receptors were gathered from a man in his forties or fifties in good health and CMV-seronegative. The CDR3 runs from the conserved cysteine through the conserved F or W. D genes are given only for firm matches. Size tells how often a clone was seen (once, few, many) or the class of an expanded clone, and some rows leave it out.

clone_size	j_call	v_call	d_call	cdr3_nt	cdr3_aa
.	TRBJ1-1	TRBV11-2	TRBD1	TGTGCCAGCAGGGAGGACAGGTGGCTCACTGAAGCTTTCTTT	CASREDRWLTEAFF
.	TRBJ1-4	TRBV7-9	TRBD1	TGTTCCAGCAGCTTTCAGGGGGAAGGGAAACTGTTTTTT	CSSSFQGEGKLFF
.	TRBJ1-1	TRBV10-3	.	TGTGCCATCAGTGAAGGTCGTGGAGGGGATTCTGAAGCTTTCTTT	CAISEGRGGDSEAFF
.	TRBJ1-6	TRBV4-2	.	TGTGCCAGCAGCCAAGAGTCCGATTCACCCCTCCACTTT	CASSQESDSPLHF
.	TRBJ1-1	TRBV29-1	TRBD1	TGCAGCCCCTGGACAGGATTGAACACTGAAGCTTTCTTT	CSPWTGLNTEAFF
.	TRBJ2-7	TRBV7-6	.	TGTGCCAGCAGCTCTGGGGCCATCTACGAGCAGTACTTC	CASSSGAIYEQYF
.	TRBJ1-2	TRBV9	TRBD1	TGTGCCAGCAGCGTAGAGACAGGGGGCCGTGGTGGCTACACCTTC	CASSVETGGRGGYTF
few	TRBJ2-2	TRBV6-5	TRBD2	TGTGCCAGCAGACTGGGGGGGTCGAACACCGGGGAGCTGTTTTTT	CASRLGGSNTGELFF
few	TRBJ1-2	TRBV19	.	TGTGCCAGTACCCGACCCCGAGGTACGAGCTACACCTTC	CASTRPRGTSYTF
.	TRBJ2-5	TRBV10-3	TRBD1	TGTGCCATCAGTGATTCTAATCTGGGGACAGGACAAGAGACCCAGTACTTC	CAISDSNLGTGQETQYF
once	TRBJ2-2	TRBV19	TRBD1	TGTGCCAGTGCCTACAGGGGCCAAAACACCGGGGAGCTGTTTTTT	CASAYRGQNTGELFF
.	TRBJ1-2	TRBV4-2	.	TGTGCCAGCAGCCAAGACAGGGCTGTAGGCTACACCTTC	CASSQDRAVGYTF
.	TRBJ1-1	TRBV30	.	TGTGCCTGGACTCCAGAGGAGGGTGAAGCTTTCTTT	CAWTPEEGEAFF
.	TRBJ1-1	TRBV5-8	.	TGTGCCAGCAGCTTTTGGAGTAACACTGAAGCTTTCTTT	CASSFWSNTEAFF
.	TRBJ2-2	TRBV7-9	TRBD2	TGTGCCAGCAGCTCTTTCCTAGCGGGGGACACCGGGGAGCTGTTTTTT	CASSSFLAGDTGELFF
.	TRBJ1-6	TRBV6-1	.	TGTGCCAGCAGTGAACTTTTCTTCGGGGACTTCCACTTT	CASSELFFGDFHF
.	TRBJ1-2	TRBV6-1	.	TGTGCCAGCGGTGGAGGCTCGGACTCCAGTTCTGCTCCTGGGACCTTC	CASGGGSDSSSAPGTF
.	TRBJ1-1	TRBV9	.	TGTGCCAGCAGCGACTCCCGTGGAGGCCTGAACACTGAAGCTTTCTTT	CASSDSRGGLNTEAFF
.	TRBJ2-5	TRBV13	.	TGTGCCAGCAGCTTAGAACGACAGCCGACCCAGTACTTC	CASSLERQPTQYF
.	TRBJ1-3	TRBV27	.	TGTGCCAGCCGGAGCTCTGGAAACACCATATATTTT	CASRSSGNTIYF
.	TRBJ1-2	TRBV2	.	TGTGCCACCCCGGGGGGGACCTATGGCTACACCTTC	CATPGGTYGYTF
.	TRBJ2-7	TRBV7-9	TRBD1	TGTGCCAGCAGCCGATCGGGACAGGGAGACCACGAGCAGTACTTC	CASSRSGQGDHEQYF
.	TRBJ1-3	TRBV6-1	.	TGTGCCAGCAGTGATGGACATTTCGACACCATATATTTT	CASSDGHFDTIYF
.	TRBJ2-7	TRBV27	TRBD1	TGTGCCAGCAGTTTACAGGGGGCGAGATACGAGCAGTACTTC	CASSLQGARYEQYF
few	TRBJ1-2	TRBV11-2	TRBD1	TGTGCCAGCAGACTTCTGGGACAGGGGGAGCCCTCTGGCTACACCTTC	CASRLLGQGEPSGYTF
.	TRBJ1-1	TRBV6-1	.	TGTGCCAGCAGTGACCGAAGGGGATCGAACACTGAAGCTTTCTTT	CASSDRRGSNTEAFF
.	TRBJ2-2	TRBV11-2	TRBD1	TGTGCCAGCAGCTTGGGACAGGGTGCGGGCACCGGGGAGCTGTTTTTT	CASSLGQGAGTGELFF
.	TRBJ2-2	TRBV25-1	.	TGTGCCAGCACTTCCGTGGAGACAGGGAGGACCGGGGAGCTGTTTTTT	CASTSVETGRTGELFF
.	TRBJ1-5	TRBV6-6	TRBD1	TGTGCCAGCAGCGAACCCGGACAGGGGGCAAATCAGCCCCAGCATTTT	CASSEPGQGANQPQHF
few	TRBJ2-1	TRBV25-1	.	TGTGCCAGTTCTCACGGGACACCTAACTCCTACAATGAGCAGTTCTTC	CASSHGTPNSYNEQFF
.	TRBJ1-1	TRBV20-1	.	TGCAGTGCTAGCCAGAACACTGAAGCTTTCTTT	CSASQNTEAFF
.	TRBJ2-7	TRBV18	.	TGTGCCAGCTCACCACAACACGGGGGTGGCTACGAGCAGTACTTC	CASSPQHGGGYEQYF
few	TRBJ2-1	TRBV14	.	TGTGCCAGCAGCCATTCCTTTGGCGGGGCCCTCAAGTATGAGCAGTTCTTC	CASSHSFGGALKYEQFF
once	TRBJ2-1	TRBV14	TRBD1	TGTGCCAGCAGCCAAATTCAGGGGGCCTACAATGAGCAGTTCTTC	CASSQIQGAYNEQFF
.	TRBJ1-1	TRBV19	TRBD1	TGTGCCAGTAGTATGGACAGGGGGAGGACTGAAGCTTTCTTT	CASSMDRGRTEAFF